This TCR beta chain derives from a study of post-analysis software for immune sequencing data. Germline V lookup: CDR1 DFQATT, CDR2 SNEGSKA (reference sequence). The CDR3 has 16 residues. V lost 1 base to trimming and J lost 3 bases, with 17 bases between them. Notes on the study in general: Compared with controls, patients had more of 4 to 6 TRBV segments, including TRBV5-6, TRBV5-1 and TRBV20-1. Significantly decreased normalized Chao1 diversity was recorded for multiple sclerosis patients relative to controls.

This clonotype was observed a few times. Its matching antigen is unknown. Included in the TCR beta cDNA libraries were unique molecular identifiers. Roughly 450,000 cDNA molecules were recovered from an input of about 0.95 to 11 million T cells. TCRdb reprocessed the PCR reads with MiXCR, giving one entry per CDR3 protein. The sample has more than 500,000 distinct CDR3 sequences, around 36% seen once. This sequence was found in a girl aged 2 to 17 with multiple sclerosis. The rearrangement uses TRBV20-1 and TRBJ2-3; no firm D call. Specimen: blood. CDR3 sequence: CSARAPGRGGTDTQYF. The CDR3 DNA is TGCAGTGCTAGAGCCCCCGGCAGAGGTGGGACAGATACGCAGTATTTT.